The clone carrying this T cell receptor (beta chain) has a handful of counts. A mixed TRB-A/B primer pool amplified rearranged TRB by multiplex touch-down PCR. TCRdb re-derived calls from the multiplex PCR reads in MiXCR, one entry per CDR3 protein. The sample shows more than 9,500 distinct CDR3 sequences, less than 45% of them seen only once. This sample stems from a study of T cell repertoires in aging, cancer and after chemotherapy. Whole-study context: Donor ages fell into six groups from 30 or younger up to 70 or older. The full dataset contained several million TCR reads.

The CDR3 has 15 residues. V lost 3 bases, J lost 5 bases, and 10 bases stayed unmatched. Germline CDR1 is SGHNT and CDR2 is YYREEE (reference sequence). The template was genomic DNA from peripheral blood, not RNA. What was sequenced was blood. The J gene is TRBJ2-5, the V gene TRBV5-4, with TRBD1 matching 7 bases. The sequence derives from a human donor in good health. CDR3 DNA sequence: TGTGCCAGCAGCTATAGGACAGGAGGTACGGAGACCCAGTACTTC. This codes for CASSYRTGGTETQYF.